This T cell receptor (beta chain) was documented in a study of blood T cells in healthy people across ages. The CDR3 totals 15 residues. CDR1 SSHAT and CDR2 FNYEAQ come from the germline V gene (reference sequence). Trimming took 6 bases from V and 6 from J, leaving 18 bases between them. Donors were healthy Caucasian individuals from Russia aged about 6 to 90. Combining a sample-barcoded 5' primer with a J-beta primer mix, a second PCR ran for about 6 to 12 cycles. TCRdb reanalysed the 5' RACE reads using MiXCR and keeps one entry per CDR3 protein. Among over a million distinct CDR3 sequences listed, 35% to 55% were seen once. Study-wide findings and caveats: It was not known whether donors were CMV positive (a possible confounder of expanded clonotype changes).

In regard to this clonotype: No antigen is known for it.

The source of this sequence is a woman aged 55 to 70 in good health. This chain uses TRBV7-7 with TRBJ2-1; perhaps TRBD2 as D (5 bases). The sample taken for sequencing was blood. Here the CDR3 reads CASSKGVSLSNEQFF. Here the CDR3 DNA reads TGTGCCAGCAGTAAGGGAGTCTCTCTTAGCAATGAGCAGTTCTTC.